This T cell receptor beta chain was recorded in a study of spatial heterogeneity in lung cancer. TCRdb independently ran MiXCR on the 5' RACE reads; one entry per CDR3 protein. The sample yields approximately 40,000 distinct CDR3 sequences, roughly 7.4% seen once. Stated time point: sample taken at primary tumor resection. The ends were cut back, 0 bases at V and 3 bases at J, with 26 bases in the middle. CDR1 is LGHDT and CDR2 is YNNKEL in the germline V gene (reference sequence). The CDR3 is made up of 20 amino acids. The material sequenced was PBMCs, taken at surgery. The source of this sequence is a male donor with early-stage non-small cell lung cancer. V usage is TRBV3-1 and J usage is TRBJ1-1; maybe TRBD1 (5 bases). This CDR3 is CASSQDKDSGLGGLDTEAFF. The CDR3 bases are TGTGCCAGCAGCCAAGATAAGGATAGCGGTCTGGGGGGTTTGGACACTGAAGCTTTCTTT.